The 25 T cell receptor beta chains reported below all come from one sample, sequenced in a study of T-cell reconstitution after alpha-beta-depleted transplantation in children. For TCRbeta, the library was prepared with unique molecular identifiers. MiXCR, run by TCRdb on the PCR reads, gives a single entry per CDR3 protein. Here the sample spans 400,000 to 450,000 distinct CDR3 sequences, roughly two fifths being singletons. The material was PBMCs, obtained before TCRalphabeta/CD19-depleted stem cell transplant. The source of these receptors is a girl aged 2 to 9 with aplastic anemia, due to receive a stem cell transplant.

The rearrangement uses TRBV29-1 and TRBJ2-7; TRBD1 aligns across 11 bases. CDR1 is SQVTM and CDR2 is ANQGSEA in the germline V gene. V lost 3 bases to trimming and J lost 2 bases; unmatched junction nucleotides: 3. The CDR3 is made up of 14 amino acids. The CDR3 nucleotides are TGCAGCGTTGACGGGACAGGGGGACCCTACGAGCAGTACTTC. Translated, it gives CSVDGTGGPYEQYF.

This clonotype was recorded at least ten times. The chain joins TRBV20-1 to TRBJ2-5; D might be TRBD1 or TRBD2, each matching 6 bases. Deletions cut 5 bases from V and 6 bases from J, with 19 bases between. Germline CDR1 reads DFQATT; CDR2 reads SNEGSKA (reference sequence). The CDR3 has 14 residues. The CDR3 region is CSARRDIRGKTQYF. Written as DNA, the CDR3 is TGCAGTGCTCGACGGGACATTCGGGGGAAGACCCAGTACTTC.

This chain links TRBV20-1 with TRBJ2-2; no firm D call. Germline V gene data show CDR1 as DFQATT and CDR2 as SNEGSKA (reference sequence). V lost 5 bases, J lost 3 bases, and 4 bases lay in between. The CDR3 is 11 residues long. CDR3 sequence (DNA): TGCAGTGCTCCCGACACCGGGGAGCTGTTTTTT. Protein sequence: CSAPDTGELFF.

This clonotype was observed at least ten times. The chain employs TRBV7-2 and TRBJ1-4, with a weak D call TRBD1 (5 bases). V lost 2 bases and J lost 4, with 14 bases in between. CDR1 SGHTA and CDR2 FQGNSA come from the germline V gene. CDR3 length: 16 amino acids. As DNA, the CDR3 is TGTGCCAGCAGCTTAAATGTAGGGGTTAATAATGAAAAACTGTTTTTT. Its protein product is CASSLNVGVNNEKLFF. The whole variable domain, remainder taken from reference TRBV7-2 and TRBJ1-4, is GAGVSQSPSNKVTEKGKDVELRCDPISGHTALYWYRQSLGQGLEFLIYFQGNSAPDKSGLPSDRFSAERTGGSVSTLTIQRTQQEDSAVYLCASSLNVGVNNEKLFFGSGTQLSVL.

The rearrangement links TRBV7-2 to TRBJ2-7, with 10 nucleotides matching TRBD2. The J segment lost 0 bases and the V segment lost 5 bases, leaving 7 bases of the junction unmatched. The CDR3 length is 16 residues. Germline assignment: CDR1 SGHTA and CDR2 FQGNSA. The CDR3 spells CASSVGLAESSYEQYF. In DNA, the CDR3 is TGTGCCAGCAGCGTCGGACTAGCGGAGAGCTCCTACGAGCAGTACTTC.

This chain uses TRBV20-1 with TRBJ2-3; tentatively, D is TRBD1 (5 bases). V lost 2 bases, J lost 9 bases, and 12 bases lay in between. The CDR3 sequence is 12 residues long. Germline assignment: CDR1 DFQATT and CDR2 SNEGSKA (reference sequence). DNA for the CDR3: TGCAGTGCTAGATCTAAGGGGTTCACGCAGTATTTT. Translation gives CSARSKGFTQYF.

The J gene is TRBJ2-5, the V gene TRBV10-3; D is undetermined. CDR1 ENHRY and CDR2 SYGVKD come from the germline V gene. Trimming took 10 bases from V and 6 from J, leaving 21 bases between them. The CDR3 is made up of 14 amino acids. CDR3 residues: CATKDPDGQKTQYF. The DNA for the CDR3 is TGTGCCACCAAGGACCCCGACGGTCAAAAGACCCAGTACTTC.

The genes are TRBV5-1 and TRBJ2-5, with 7 bases identical to TRBD1. J was trimmed by 5 bases and V by 4 bases; bases with no gene match: 8. Per germline, CDR1 SGHRS and CDR2 YFSETQ. This CDR3 has 14 residues. The DNA for the CDR3 is TGCGCCAGCAGCGAGGAGACAGGGATGGAGACCCAGTACTTC. It codes for CASSEETGMETQYF.

This clonotype was counted at least ten times. The gene calls are TRBV5-1 and TRBJ2-3, with D perhaps TRBD2 (6 bases). The CDR3 length is 14 residues. Germline V CDR1 and CDR2: SGHRS, YFSETQ. V gave up 7 bases and J gave up 0 bases, with 12 bases separating them. The chain's CDR3 is CASAQGTSTDTQYF. The CDR3 DNA sequence: TGCGCCAGCGCCCAAGGGACTAGCACAGATACGCAGTATTTT. The variable domain in full, completed from reference TRBV5-1 and TRBJ2-3, reads KAGVTQTPRYLIKTRGQQVTLSCSPISGHRSVSWYQQTPGQGLQFLFEYFSETQRNKGNFPGRFSGRQFSNSRSEMNVSTLELGDSALYLCASAQGTSTDTQYFGPGTRLTVL.

This chain joins TRBV7-3 and TRBJ2-3; 7 bases are a match to TRBD2. Germline CDR1 SGHTA, CDR2 FQGTGA. Germline trimming cut 6 bases from V and 3 bases from J; bases unmatched to any gene: 9. This CDR3 comprises 15 residues. The CDR3 DNA follows: TGTGCCAGCAGTGCCGCCAGCGGGGTGACAGATACGCAGTATTTT. Amino acids: CASSAASGVTDTQYF.

This clonotype was found many times. V is TRBV9 and J is TRBJ2-5, with 14 nucleotides matching TRBD2. Losses at the gene ends were 0 bases for V and 2 bases for J; bases not matched to a gene: 12. The CDR3 sequence is 20 residues long. Germline-derived CDR1 and CDR2 are SGDLS and YYNGEE. CDR3 sequence (DNA): TGTGCCAGCAGCGTAGCTGGAGGGACTAGCGGGAGTCGCGAACAAGAGACCCAGTACTTC. Protein product: CASSVAGGTSGSREQETQYF. Combining the CDR3 with reference TRBV9 and TRBJ2-5 gives the whole variable domain DSGVTQTPKHLITATGQRVTLRCSPRSGDLSVYWYQQSLDQGLQFLIQYYNGEERAKGNILERFSAQQFPDLHSELNLSSLELGDSALYFCASSVAGGTSGSREQETQYFGPGTRLLVL.

The chain is built from TRBV7-8 and TRBJ1-5, with 7 bases that match TRBD1. The CDR3 contains 15 residues. From germline, CDR1 is SGHVS and CDR2 FQNEAQ. The V gene end was trimmed by 1 base and the J gene end by 4 bases; junction bases not matched to a gene: 4. In DNA form, the CDR3 reads TGTGCCAGCAGCTTAGTGGCAGGGGGTAATCAGCCCCAGCATTTT. Translated: CASSLVAGGNQPQHF.

The genes are TRBV11-2 and TRBJ2-7, with D unclear. Deletions cut 5 bases from V and 3 bases from J, with 14 bases between. The CDR3 contains 14 residues. Looked up from germline, CDR1 is SGHAT and CDR2 is FQNNGV. Here the CDR3 reads CASSAPGRHYEQYF. The CDR3 bases are TGTGCCAGCAGCGCCCCGGGCAGGCACTACGAGCAGTACTTC.

This chain links TRBV5-1 with TRBJ2-7; 7 bases are shared with TRBD2. Trimming at V came to 0 bases and at J to 2 bases, leaving 11 bases not matched to a gene. The CDR3 has 17 amino acids. CDR1 is SGHRS and CDR2 is YFSETQ in the germline V gene. CDR3 protein: CASSLGISGEAAYEQYF. The CDR3 DNA sequence: TGCGCCAGCAGCTTGGGTATCAGCGGGGAGGCCGCCTACGAGCAGTACTTC.

This chain uses TRBV20-1 with TRBJ2-7; D call uncertain. CDR1 and CDR2 from the germline V gene are DFQATT and SNEGSKA (reference sequence). V lost 4 bases to trimming and J lost 5 bases, with 9 bases between them. This CDR3 is built from 11 residues. The CDR3 sequence: CSAKLTNEQYF. The CDR3 DNA is TGCAGTGCTAAGCTCACTAACGAGCAGTACTTC.

Concerning this clonotype: The missing conserved phenylalanine or tryptophan at the end of this CDR3 makes a read error likely. V and J are TRBV6-5 and TRBJ2-5, with D unclear. V was clipped by 6 bases and J by 1 base, with 6 bases between them. The CDR3 loop spans 12 amino acids. Germline CDR1 is MNHEY and CDR2 is SVGAGI. The CDR3 loop is CASRGSQETQYL. CDR3 DNA sequence: TGTGCCAGCAGAGGTTCCCAAGAGACCCAGTACTTA.

This clonotype was counted once. V is TRBV7-9 and J is TRBJ2-4, with a tentative D call TRBD1 (6 bases). This CDR3 has 15 residues. From germline, CDR1 is SEHNR and CDR2 FQNEAQ (reference sequence). Trimming took off 7 bases at V and 0 bases at J, with 13 bases between the two ends. The CDR3 protein is CASMDSKIAKNIQYF. As DNA, the CDR3 is TGTGCCAGCATGGACAGCAAGATAGCCAAAAACATTCAGTACTTC.

This clonotype was found many times. The chain is built from TRBV20-1 and TRBJ2-3; TRBD1 aligns across 7 bases. The trim removed 0 bases at V and 5 bases at J, leaving 8 bases unmatched. The germline V gene encodes CDR1 DFQATT and CDR2 SNEGSKA (reference sequence). This CDR3 contains 15 residues. The CDR3 nucleotides are TGCAGTGCTAGAGAGGCACCCGGGACAGAAGATACGCAGTATTTT. Protein product: CSAREAPGTEDTQYF.

The chain employs TRBV11-1 and TRBJ2-3; TRBD2 matches at 13 bases. V shed 3 bases and J 5 bases; nucleotides not matched to a gene: 5. From germline, CDR1 is SGHAT and CDR2 FQDESV (reference sequence). The CDR3 loop spans 16 amino acids. CDR3 protein: CASSLGTSGIGDTQYF. The CDR3 nucleotides are TGTGCCAGCAGCTTGGGGACTAGCGGGATAGGAGATACGCAGTATTTT.

This chain joins TRBV15 and TRBJ2-7; TRBD1 is a possible D gene (5 bases). The CDR3 is 15 residues long. V was cut by 0 bases and J by 2 bases, with 11 bases left in between. Germline CDR1 is LNHNV and CDR2 is YYDKDF (reference sequence). This chain's CDR3 is CATSRDQRQTYEQYF. The CDR3 bases are TGTGCCACCAGCAGAGACCAGAGACAGACCTACGAGCAGTACTTC. The entire variable domain, with the rest obtained from reference TRBV15 and TRBJ2-7, is as follows: DAMVIQNPRYQVTQFGKPVTLSCSQTLNHNVMYWYQQKSSQAPKLLFHYYDKDFNNEADTPDNFQSRRPNTSFCFLDIRSPGLGDTAMYLCATSRDQRQTYEQYFGPGTRLTVT.

There are a few counts of this clonotype. The CDR3 loop reads CASSLGSGDLTDTQYF. In DNA form, the CDR3 reads TGCGCCAGCAGCTTGGGGTCAGGGGATCTCACAGATACGCAGTATTTT. The rearrangement joins TRBV5-1 to TRBJ2-3, with D tentatively TRBD1 (6 bases). V lost 0 bases, J lost 2 bases, and 13 bases lay in between. The CDR3 is 16 amino acids. Germline loops: CDR1 SGHRS, CDR2 YFSETQ.

The table lists this clonotype with a few counts. The genes are TRBV11-2 and TRBJ1-3; possibly TRBD1 for D (5 bases). V lost 2 bases and J lost 3, with 20 bases in between. The CDR3 is 18 residues long. Germline CDR1 SGHAT, CDR2 FQNNGV. The CDR3 nucleotides read TGTGCCAGCAGCTTATCAAACCTCAGGGTGGCGGGTGGAAACACCATATATTTT. Its translation: CASSLSNLRVAGGNTIYF.

This clonotype was picked up many times. The genes are TRBV12-3 or TRBV12-4 and TRBJ2-7; tentative D call: TRBD2 (5 bases). This CDR3 contains 13 residues. V lost 5 bases, J lost 6 bases, and 14 bases lay in between. CDR3 protein: CASSTATRGEQYF. The CDR3 bases are TGTGCCAGCAGTACCGCCACTAGAGGCGAGCAGTACTTC.

This sequence joins TRBV7-2 and TRBJ2-3, with 9 bases that match TRBD1. The CDR3 length is 16 residues. V lost 6 bases, J lost 1 base, and 8 bases stayed unmatched. Germline assignment: CDR1 SGHTA and CDR2 FQGNSA. The DNA of the CDR3 is TGTGCCAGCAGTCTCAGGTGGGACAGGGGCACAGATACGCAGTATTTT. It codes for CASSLRWDRGTDTQYF.

The chain recombines TRBV5-6 with TRBJ2-7; 9 bases are shared with TRBD1. Germline V gene sequence: CDR1 SGHDT, CDR2 YYEEEE. V trimming: 0 bases; J trimming: 4 bases; junction bases outside the gene matches: 11. The CDR3 runs 17 residues. This chain's CDR3 is CASSLDRDRVVKYEQYF. The CDR3 DNA follows: TGTGCCAGCAGCTTGGACCGGGACAGGGTTGTAAAATACGAGCAGTACTTC.